This T cell receptor (beta chain) is drawn from a study of blood T cell repertoires in COVID-19 (dated by TCRdb to the early 2020s). For context, the study as a whole: Samples from collaborators originated in the United States, Italy and Spain and spanned both the acute and convalescent phases of COVID-19. Sample metadata almost always included a de-identified subject ID, COVID-19 status, age in years and sex. The material from the prospective study consisted of cDNA or gDNA derived from T cells, B-cell-depleted T cells, or PBMCs. The dataset comprised deeply sampled blood TCRbeta repertoires from subjects exposed to, actively infected with, or recovered from COVID-19. Where available, HLA class I and class II types were taken from metadata supplied by the sample provider and were not determined by assay-based typing. A freely available public database, intended as a resource for researchers studying the immune response to SARS-CoV-2, is where the repertoires were released. The samples were drawn from two sources: the first 160 participants of the ongoing ImmuneRACE study, and over 950 subjects contributed by 6 global collaborators. General conclusions and limits of the study: The quantity of clinical and demographic metadata differed by source and by participant and was supplied without curation.

About this clone: The specificity of this receptor is unknown. Base qualities were left out, and no much larger clone turns up one base away.

TCRbeta CDR3 regions were amplified from genomic DNA using the immunoSEQ Assay, a bias-controlled multiplex PCR. In the authors' own workflow: The number of nucleated cells in each sample was estimated by amplification of reference gene primers within the assay. To quantify the absolute abundance of each unique TCRbeta CDR3 rearrangement, sequence reads were collapsed and filtered. Productive Simpson clonality was computed per sample as the square root of Simpson's diversity index over productive rearrangements. TCRdb re-hosts the immuneACCESS table, in-frame sequences only. Its copies lack some clones; in the studies checked, an unresolved V gene accounts for under half of them, and the cause for the rest is not known. V, J and clone size are taken as reported in that table, and D and trimming were inferred from the DNA itself. This sample is represented by about 270,000 clones; less than 95% of them were singletons. The top ten constitute 2.8% of the sample.

Enrolling through a virtual design, the prospective study's participants ranged in age from about 18 to 89 years and lived across around 25 United States geographic areas. To assign participants to cohorts, the prospective study relied on clinical history that participants themselves reported in a screening survey and a study questionnaire. Exposed participants had been in contact with someone with a PCR-confirmed or clinician-diagnosed COVID-19 case within 2 weeks of study entry. Mobile phlebotomists in the prospective study collected whole blood, serum and a nasopharyngeal or oropharyngeal swab from every participant. Over a roughly 2-month period, participants in the prospective study had the option of providing additional blood draws and questionnaires. Blood samples from the prospective study were shipped frozen or at room temperature prior to DNA extraction. Inclusive of the bounding cysteine and phenylalanine, the CDR3 is 14 residues long. The kept DNA is CDR3 alone, 42 bases in frame from the first base. CDR1 is given as WNHNN and CDR2 as SYGVQD, both from the germline V gene (reference sequence). V lost 0 bases and J lost 8 bases, and the count of bases not matched to a germline gene is 4.

This clonotype was obtained from a man aged 35-49 years who had been exposed to COVID-19. Material: PBMCs or T cells enriched from blood (not recorded which). The rearranged segments are TRBV10-1 and TRBJ2-7, with 10 junctional bases fitting TRBD1. The base sequence is TGCGCCAGCAGTGAGTCTCCGGACAGGGGGAAGCAGTACTTC. Its protein product is CASSESPDRGKQYF.